The present TCR beta chain was sequenced within a study of blood T cell repertoires in COVID-19. The overall study: Some COVID-19 samples were acute and others convalescent; all came from the United States, Italy and Spain. T cells, B-cell-depleted T cells, or PBMCs provided the cDNA or gDNA that served as material.

On this clone itself: Other nucleotide sequences from this sample produce the same CDR3.

Trimming took 0 bases from V and 5 from J; bases not matched to a gene: 3. The length of the CDR3 is 15 residues. CDR1 and CDR2 (germline): SGDLS, YYNGEE. Under the authors' procedure: Amplification of reference gene primers provided the estimated nucleated cell counts. The table came from immunoSEQ multiplex PCR; TCRdb's copy has only in-frame clones and leaves some out. The V and J calls and the clone size are those of that table, but D and trimming were determined from the DNA. The sample shows 250,000 to 300,000 clones, around four fifths of them seen only once. Material for sequencing was peripheral blood. The V call is TRBV9, the J call TRBJ2-1; the match to TRBD1 covers 9 bases. The receptor was isolated from a man aged 80 or over with acute or convalescent COVID-19. This CDR3 is CASSVGQGGHNEQFF. The CDR3, as DNA: TGTGCCAGCAGCGTAGGACAGGGGGGCCACAATGAGCAGTTCTTC.